This T cell receptor (beta chain) is drawn from a study of blood T cell repertoires in COVID-19. Study summary: Collection of acute and convalescent COVID-19 samples took place in the United States, Italy and Spain. PBMCs, B-cell-depleted T cells, or T cells were the source of the cDNA or gDNA that made up the material.

Original processing notes: Amplification from reference gene primers served as the basis for estimated nucleated cell counts. The assay was immunoSEQ multiplex PCR, and TCRdb's table has in-frame clones only and misses some. From that table come the V and J calls and clone size; the DNA was used to work out D and trimming. The table lists about 300,000 clones, around 92% of them singletons, with 1.5% to 2% in the top ten. The germline gives CDR1 SGHTA, CDR2 FQGTGA. This CDR3 contains 14 residues. The V and J ends lost 5 bases and 0 bases respectively, with 10 bases between them. The Seattle site enrolled patients during active infection and followed them longitudinally.

The chain uses TRBV7-3 and TRBJ1-1; weak D call: TRBD1 (5 bases). Sample: peripheral blood. The clonotype was recovered from a woman in her thirties with COVID-19, enrolled during active disease. The CDR3 nucleotides read TGTGCCAGCAGCCCAGGACAAATGAACACTGAAGCTTTCTTT. Residues: CASSPGQMNTEAFF.